The sequence of this T cell receptor (beta chain) was determined in a study of neurological immune-mediated disorders. With 10-nucleotide random UMIs, 5'RACE was used to make the cDNA. Every sequencing run produced over 190 million TCR-beta sequences that came from 15-18 subjects. TCRdb recomputed calls from the 5' RACE reads with MiXCR, one row per CDR3 protein. This table holds 49,000 or so distinct CDR3 sequences, 16% found once. At least ten counts were recorded for this clonotype. CDR1 is MDHEN and CDR2 is SYDVKM in the germline V gene. The CDR3 has 11 residues. With 5 bases removed from V and 1 base from J, the gap between germline ends came to 2 bases.

This clonotype originated in a man aged 60 to 75 in good health. The sequencing sample was made of PBMCs. The chain links TRBV28 to TRBJ1-1; D not resolved. CDR3 DNA: TGTGCCAGCAGTAGGAACACTGAAGCTTTCTTT. It codes for CASSRNTEAFF.